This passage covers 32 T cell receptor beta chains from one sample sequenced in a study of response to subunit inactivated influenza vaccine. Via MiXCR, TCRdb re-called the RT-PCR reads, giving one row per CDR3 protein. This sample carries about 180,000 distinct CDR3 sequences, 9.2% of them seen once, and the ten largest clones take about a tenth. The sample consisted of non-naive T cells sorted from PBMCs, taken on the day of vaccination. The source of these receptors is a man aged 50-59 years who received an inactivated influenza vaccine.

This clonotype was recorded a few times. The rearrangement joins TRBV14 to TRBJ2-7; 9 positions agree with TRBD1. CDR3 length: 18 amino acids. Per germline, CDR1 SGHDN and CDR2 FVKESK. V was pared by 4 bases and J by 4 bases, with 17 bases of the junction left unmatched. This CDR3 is CASSRLQGARRVGYEQYF. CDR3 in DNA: TGTGCCAGCAGCCGGTTACAGGGGGCGAGAAGGGTAGGGTACGAGCAGTACTTC.

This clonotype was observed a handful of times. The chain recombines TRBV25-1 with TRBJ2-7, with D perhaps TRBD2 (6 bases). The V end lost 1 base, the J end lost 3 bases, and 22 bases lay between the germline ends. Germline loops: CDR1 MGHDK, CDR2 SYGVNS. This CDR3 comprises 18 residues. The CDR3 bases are TGTGCCAGCAGTGAATTCGGTTTTATCGGAAGGGGACTCTACGAGCAGTACTTC. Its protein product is CASSEFGFIGRGLYEQYF.

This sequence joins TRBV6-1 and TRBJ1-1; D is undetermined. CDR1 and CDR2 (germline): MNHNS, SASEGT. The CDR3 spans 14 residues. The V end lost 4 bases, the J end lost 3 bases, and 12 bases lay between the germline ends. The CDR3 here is CASSVTFTDTEAFF. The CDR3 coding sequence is TGTGCCAGCAGTGTAACCTTCACAGACACTGAAGCTTTCTTT.

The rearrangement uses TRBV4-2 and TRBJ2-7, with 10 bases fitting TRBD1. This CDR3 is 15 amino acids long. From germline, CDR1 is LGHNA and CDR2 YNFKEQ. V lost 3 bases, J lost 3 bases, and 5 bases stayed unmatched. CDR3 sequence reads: CASSQDRGAHYEQYF. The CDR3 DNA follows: TGTGCCAGCAGCCAGGACAGGGGGGCTCACTACGAGCAGTACTTC.

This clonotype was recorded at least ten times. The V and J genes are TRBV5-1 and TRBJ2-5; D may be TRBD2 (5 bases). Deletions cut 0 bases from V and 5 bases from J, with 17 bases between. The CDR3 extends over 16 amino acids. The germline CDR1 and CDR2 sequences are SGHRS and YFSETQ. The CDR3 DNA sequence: TGCGCCAGCAGCTTGGTTTGGACTCAACAAGCGGAGACCCAGTACTTC. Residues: CASSLVWTQQAETQYF. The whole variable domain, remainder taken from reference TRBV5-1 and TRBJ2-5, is KAGVTQTPRYLIKTRGQQVTLSCSPISGHRSVSWYQQTPGQGLQFLFEYFSETQRNKGNFPGRFSGRQFSNSRSEMNVSTLELGDSALYLCASSLVWTQQAETQYFGPGTRLLVL.

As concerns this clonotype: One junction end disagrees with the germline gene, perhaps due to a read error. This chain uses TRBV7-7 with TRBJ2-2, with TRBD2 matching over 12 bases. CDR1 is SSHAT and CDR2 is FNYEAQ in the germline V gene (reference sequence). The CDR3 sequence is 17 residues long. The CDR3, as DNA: TGTGCTAGCAGCTTAAAGGCTAGCGGGGGGGCCACCGGGGAGCTGTTTTTT. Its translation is CASSLKASGGATGELFF. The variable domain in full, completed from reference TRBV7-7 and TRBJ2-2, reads GAGVSQSPRYKVTKRGQDVTLRCDPISSHATLYWYQQALGQGPEFLTYFNYEAQPDKSGLPSDRFSAERPEGSISTLTIQRTEQRDSAMYRCASSLKASGGATGELFFGEGSRLTVL.

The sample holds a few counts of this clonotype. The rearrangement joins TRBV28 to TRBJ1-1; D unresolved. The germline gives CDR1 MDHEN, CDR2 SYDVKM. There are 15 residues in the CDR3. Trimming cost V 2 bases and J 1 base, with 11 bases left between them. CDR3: CASSLRRTRNTEAFF. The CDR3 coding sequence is TGTGCCAGCAGTTTAAGACGGACGAGGAACACTGAAGCTTTCTTT.

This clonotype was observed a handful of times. The CDR3 coding sequence is TGTGCCATCAGTGATGGTAGCGGGATCTACAATGAGCAGTTCTTC. This encodes CAISDGSGIYNEQFF. The chain recombines TRBV10-3 with TRBJ2-1; 8 nucleotides match TRBD2. This CDR3 has 15 amino acids. V lost 3 bases to trimming and J lost 3 bases; unmatched junction nucleotides: 4. CDR1 and CDR2 (germline): ENHRY, SYGVKD.

CDR3 sequence: CSARAGPGAPTDTQYF. In DNA form, the CDR3 reads TGCAGTGCTAGAGCTGGGCCTGGAGCCCCAACAGATACGCAGTATTTT. The rearrangement joins TRBV20-1 to TRBJ2-3; D is unresolved. Germline CDR1 and CDR2: DFQATT and SNEGSKA (reference sequence). CDR3 length: 16 amino acids. Trimming cost V 1 base and J 3 bases, with 17 bases left between them.

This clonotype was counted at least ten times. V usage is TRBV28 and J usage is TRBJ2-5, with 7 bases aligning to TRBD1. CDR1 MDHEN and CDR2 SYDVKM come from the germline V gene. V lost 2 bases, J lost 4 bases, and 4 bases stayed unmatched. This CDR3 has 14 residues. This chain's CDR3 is CASSLPQGVETQYF. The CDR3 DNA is TGTGCCAGCAGTTTACCCCAGGGGGTAGAGACCCAGTACTTC.

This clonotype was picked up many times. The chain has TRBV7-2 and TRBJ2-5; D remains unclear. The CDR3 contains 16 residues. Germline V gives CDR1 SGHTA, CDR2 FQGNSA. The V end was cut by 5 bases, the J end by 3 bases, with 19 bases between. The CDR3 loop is CASSISGLRDKETQYF. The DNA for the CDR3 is TGTGCCAGCAGCATCTCGGGCCTGAGAGACAAAGAGACCCAGTACTTC.

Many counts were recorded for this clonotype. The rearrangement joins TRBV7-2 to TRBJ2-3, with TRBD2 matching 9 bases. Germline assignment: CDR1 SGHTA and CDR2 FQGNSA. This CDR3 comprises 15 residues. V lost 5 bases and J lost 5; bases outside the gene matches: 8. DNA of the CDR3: TGTGCCAGCAGCCCCAGCGGGGGGAGACGAGATACGCAGTATTTT. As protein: CASSPSGGRRDTQYF.

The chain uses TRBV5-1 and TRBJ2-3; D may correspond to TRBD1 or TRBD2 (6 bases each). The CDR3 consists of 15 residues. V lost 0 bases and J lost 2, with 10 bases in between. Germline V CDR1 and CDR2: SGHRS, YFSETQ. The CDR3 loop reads CASSLEGGTTDTQYF. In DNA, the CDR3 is TGCGCCAGCAGCTTGGAGGGGGGAACCACAGATACGCAGTATTTT.

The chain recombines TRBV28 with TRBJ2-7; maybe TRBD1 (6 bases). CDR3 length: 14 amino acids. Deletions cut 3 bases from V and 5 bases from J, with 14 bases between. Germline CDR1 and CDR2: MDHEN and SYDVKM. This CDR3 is CASSFRQERDEQYF. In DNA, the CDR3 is TGTGCCAGCAGTTTCCGACAGGAGCGTGACGAGCAGTACTTC.

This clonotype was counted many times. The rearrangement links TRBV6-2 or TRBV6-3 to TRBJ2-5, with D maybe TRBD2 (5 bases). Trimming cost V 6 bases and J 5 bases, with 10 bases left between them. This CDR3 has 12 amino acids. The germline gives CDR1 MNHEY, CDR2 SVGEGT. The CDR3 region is CASSPGDETQYF. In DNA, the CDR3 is TGTGCCAGCAGCCCCGGGGATGAGACCCAGTACTTC.

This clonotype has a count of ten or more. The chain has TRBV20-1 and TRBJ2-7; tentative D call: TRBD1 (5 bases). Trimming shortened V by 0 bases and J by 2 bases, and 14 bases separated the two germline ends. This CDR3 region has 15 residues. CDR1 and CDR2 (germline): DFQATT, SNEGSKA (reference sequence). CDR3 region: CSARDHRTSAYEQYF. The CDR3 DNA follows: TGCAGTGCTAGAGATCACAGGACAAGCGCCTACGAGCAGTACTTC.

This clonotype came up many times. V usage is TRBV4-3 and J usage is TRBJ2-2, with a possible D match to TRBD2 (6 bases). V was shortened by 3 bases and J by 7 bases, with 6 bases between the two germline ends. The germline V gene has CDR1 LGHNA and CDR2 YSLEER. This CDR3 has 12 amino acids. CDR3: CASSQGGGELFF. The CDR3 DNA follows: TGCGCCAGCAGCCAGGGAGGCGGGGAGCTGTTTTTT.

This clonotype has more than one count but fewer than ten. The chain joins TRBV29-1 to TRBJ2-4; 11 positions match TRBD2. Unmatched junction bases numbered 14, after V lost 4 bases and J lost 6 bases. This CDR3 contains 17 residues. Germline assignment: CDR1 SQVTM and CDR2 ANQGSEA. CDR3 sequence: CSVGGGTSGRGGNIQYF. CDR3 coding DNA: TGCAGCGTTGGTGGGGGTACTAGCGGGAGAGGGGGAAACATTCAGTACTTC.

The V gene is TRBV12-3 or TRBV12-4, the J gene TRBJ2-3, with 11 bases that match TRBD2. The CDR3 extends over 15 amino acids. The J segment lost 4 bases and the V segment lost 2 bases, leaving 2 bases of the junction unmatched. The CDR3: CASSLLLAGADTQYF. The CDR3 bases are TGTGCCAGCAGTTTATTACTAGCGGGAGCAGATACGCAGTATTTT.

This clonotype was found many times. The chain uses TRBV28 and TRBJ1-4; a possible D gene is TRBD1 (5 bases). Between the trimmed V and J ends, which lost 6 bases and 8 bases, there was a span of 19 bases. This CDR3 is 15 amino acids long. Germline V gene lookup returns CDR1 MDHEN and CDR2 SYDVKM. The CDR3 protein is CASSPSGSGGEKLFF. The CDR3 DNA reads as TGTGCCAGCAGCCCCTCCGGGAGCGGGGGAGAAAAACTGTTTTTT.

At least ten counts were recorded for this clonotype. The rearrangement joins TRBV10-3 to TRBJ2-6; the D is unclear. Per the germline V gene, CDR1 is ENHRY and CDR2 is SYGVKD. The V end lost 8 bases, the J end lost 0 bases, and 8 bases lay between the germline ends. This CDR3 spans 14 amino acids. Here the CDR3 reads CAIQSSSGANVLTF. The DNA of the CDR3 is TGTGCCATCCAAAGCAGCTCTGGGGCCAACGTCCTGACTTTC.

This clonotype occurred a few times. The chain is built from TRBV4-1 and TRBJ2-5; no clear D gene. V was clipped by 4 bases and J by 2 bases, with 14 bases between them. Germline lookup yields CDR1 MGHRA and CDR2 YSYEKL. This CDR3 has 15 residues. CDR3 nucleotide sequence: TGCGCCAGCAGCCGTATACAGTACTCACAAGAGACCCAGTACTTC. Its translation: CASSRIQYSQETQYF.

CDR3 bases: TGTGCCAGCAGTGGGGCTCCACACTCTGGGGCCAACGTCCTGACTTTC. It translates to CASSGAPHSGANVLTF. The chain carries TRBV6-1 and TRBJ2-6, with D unclear. The CDR3 is made up of 16 amino acids. Per germline, CDR1 MNHNS and CDR2 SASEGT. Trimming removed 4 bases at V and 0 bases at J, with 10 bases between.

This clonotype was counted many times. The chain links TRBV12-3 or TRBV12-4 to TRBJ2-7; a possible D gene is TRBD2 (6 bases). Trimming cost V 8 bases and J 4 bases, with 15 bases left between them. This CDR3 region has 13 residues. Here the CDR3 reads CASSGLESYEQYF. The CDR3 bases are TGTGCCAGCTCGGGACTGGAGAGTTACGAGCAGTACTTC.

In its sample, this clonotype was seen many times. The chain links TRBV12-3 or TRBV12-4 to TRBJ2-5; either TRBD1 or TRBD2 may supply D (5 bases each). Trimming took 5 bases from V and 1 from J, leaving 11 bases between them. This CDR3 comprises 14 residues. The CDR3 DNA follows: TGTGCCAGCAGTGTGGGACCGATCCAAGAGACCCAGTACTTC. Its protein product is CASSVGPIQETQYF.

CDR3: CASSERQGASNQPQHF. The DNA for the CDR3 is TGCGCCAGCAGTGAGAGACAAGGAGCTAGCAATCAGCCCCAGCATTTT. The J gene is TRBJ1-5, the V gene TRBV10-2; D gene uncertain. Between the trimmed V and J ends, which lost 2 bases and 0 bases, there was a span of 11 bases. The CDR3 has 16 residues. The V gene's germline CDR1 is WSHSY and CDR2 SAAADI.

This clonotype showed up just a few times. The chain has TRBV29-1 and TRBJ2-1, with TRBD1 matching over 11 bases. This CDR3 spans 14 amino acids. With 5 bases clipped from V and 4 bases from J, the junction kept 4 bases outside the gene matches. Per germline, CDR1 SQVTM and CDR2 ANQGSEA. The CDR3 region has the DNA TGCAGCGTTCACCGGGACAGGGGGTACAATGAGCAGTTCTTC. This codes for CSVHRDRGYNEQFF.

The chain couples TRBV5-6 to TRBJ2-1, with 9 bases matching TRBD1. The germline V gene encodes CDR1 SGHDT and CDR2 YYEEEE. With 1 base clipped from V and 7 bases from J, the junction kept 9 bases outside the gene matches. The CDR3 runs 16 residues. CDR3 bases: TGTGCCAGCAGCTTGCTAAGACAGGGGGGGATGAATGAGCAGTTCTTC. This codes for CASSLLRQGGMNEQFF.

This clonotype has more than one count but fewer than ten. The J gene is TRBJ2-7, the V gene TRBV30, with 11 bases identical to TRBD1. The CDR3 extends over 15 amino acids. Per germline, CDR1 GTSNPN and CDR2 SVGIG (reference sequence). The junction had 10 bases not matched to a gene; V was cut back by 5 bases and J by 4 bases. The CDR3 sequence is CAWLNPGQGVYEQYF. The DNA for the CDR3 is TGTGCCTGGTTAAACCCGGGACAGGGGGTGTACGAGCAGTACTTC. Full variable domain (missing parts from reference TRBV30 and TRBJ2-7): SQTIHQWPATLVQPVGSPLSLECTVEGTSNPNLYWYRQAAGRGLQLLFYSVGIGQISSEVPQNLSASRPQDRQFILSSKKLLLSDSGFYLCAWLNPGQGVYEQYFGPGTRLTVT.

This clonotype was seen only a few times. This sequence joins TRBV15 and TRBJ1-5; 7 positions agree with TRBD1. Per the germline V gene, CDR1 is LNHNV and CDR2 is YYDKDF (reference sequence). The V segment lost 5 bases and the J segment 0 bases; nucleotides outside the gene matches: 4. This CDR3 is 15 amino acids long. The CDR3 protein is CATSRQGNSNQPQHF. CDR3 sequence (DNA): TGTGCCACCAGCCGACAGGGAAATAGCAATCAGCCCCAGCATTTT. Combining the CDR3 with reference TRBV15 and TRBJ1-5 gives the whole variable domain DAMVIQNPRYQVTQFGKPVTLSCSQTLNHNVMYWYQQKSSQAPKLLFHYYDKDFNNEADTPDNFQSRRPNTSFCFLDIRSPGLGDTAMYLCATSRQGNSNQPQHFGDGTRLSIL.

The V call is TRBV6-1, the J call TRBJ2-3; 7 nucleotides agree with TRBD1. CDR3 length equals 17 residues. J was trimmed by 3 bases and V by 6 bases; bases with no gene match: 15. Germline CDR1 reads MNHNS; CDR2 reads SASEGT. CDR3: CASRPGQPLRRTDTQYF. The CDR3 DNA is TGTGCCAGCAGACCGGGACAGCCTTTACGGCGAACAGATACGCAGTATTTT.

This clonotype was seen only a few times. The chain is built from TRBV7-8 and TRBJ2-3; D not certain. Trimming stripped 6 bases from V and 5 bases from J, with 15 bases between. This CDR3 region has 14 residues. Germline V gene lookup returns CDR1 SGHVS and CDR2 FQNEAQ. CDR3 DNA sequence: TGTGCCAGCAGTCTGGGCCCCTTCAAAGATACGCAGTATTTT. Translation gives CASSLGPFKDTQYF.